What follows are 14 T cell receptor beta chains derived from one specimen sequenced in a study of blood T cell repertoires in COVID-19. Clones were read by immunoSEQ multiplex PCR, and TCRdb kept only the in-frame ones, dropping some. Among 150,000 to 200,000 clones listed, under 80% were seen once. The sample was peripheral blood. These receptors all stem from a man in his 70s with acute or convalescent COVID-19.

The rearrangement uses TRBV19 and TRBJ1-1; no clear D. Trimming left V 5 bases short and J 3 bases short, with 13 bases between. The CDR3 contains 14 residues. Germline assignment: CDR1 LNHDA and CDR2 SQIVND (reference sequence). This CDR3 is CASSVGRKYTEAFF. CDR3 in DNA: TGTGCCAGTAGTGTGGGCAGGAAGTACACTGAAGCTTTCTTT.

The chain joins TRBV19 to TRBJ1-4; a weak D match, TRBD1 (5 bases). Between the trimmed V and J ends, which lost 6 bases and 5 bases, there was a span of 13 bases. Per germline, CDR1 LNHDA and CDR2 SQIVND (reference sequence). The CDR3 is 14 residues long. In DNA, the CDR3 is TGTGCCAGTAGATCATCACAGGAGAATGAAAAACTGTTTTTT. The encoded protein is CASRSSQENEKLFF.

V and J are TRBV28 and TRBJ2-5, with 7 bases matching TRBD2. The V gene end was trimmed by 5 bases and the J gene end by 2 bases; junction bases not matched to a gene: 8. CDR1 is MDHEN and CDR2 is SYDVKM in the germline V gene. This CDR3 region has 15 residues. The CDR3 loop is CASSGAGTNQETQYF. The CDR3 DNA sequence: TGTGCCAGCAGTGGGGCCGGGACTAATCAAGAGACCCAGTACTTC.

The V call is TRBV5-1, the J call TRBJ2-3; 9 bases align to TRBD2. With V trimmed by 2 bases and J by 2 bases, 3 bases remained unmatched. The CDR3 is 15 amino acids. Per germline, CDR1 SGHRS and CDR2 YFSETQ. CDR3 residues: CASSFASGTTDTQYF. The CDR3 DNA is TGCGCCAGCAGCTTTGCTAGCGGGACCACAGATACGCAGTATTTT.

The V gene is TRBV6-5, the J gene TRBJ2-2; 9 nucleotides line up with TRBD1. This CDR3 has 16 residues. Germline trimming cut 2 bases from V and 1 base from J; bases unmatched to any gene: 2. Germline V CDR1 and CDR2: MNHEY, SVGAGI. The CDR3 DNA reads as TGTGCCAGCAGTTACCGACAGGGGGGGAACACCGGGGAGCTGTTTTTT. It yields the protein CASSYRQGGNTGELFF.

CDR3 amino acids: CASSLARGNSGANVLTF. CDR3 nucleotide sequence: TGTGCCAGCAGCTTAGCGCGCGGCAACTCTGGGGCCAACGTCCTGACTTTC. The chain joins TRBV7-2 to TRBJ2-6; D is ambiguous. Between the trimmed V and J ends, which lost 0 bases and 0 bases, there was a span of 9 bases. Germline values: CDR1 SGHTA, CDR2 FQGNSA. This CDR3 region has 17 residues. Full variable domain (remainder filled in from reference TRBV7-2 and TRBJ2-6): GAGVSQSPSNKVTEKGKDVELRCDPISGHTALYWYRQSLGQGLEFLIYFQGNSAPDKSGLPSDRFSAERTGGSVSTLTIQRTQQEDSAVYLCASSLARGNSGANVLTFGAGSRLTVL.

This clone has more than one count but fewer than ten. The chain joins TRBV3-1 (or the pseudogene TRBV3-2) to TRBJ2-4; 11 nucleotides agree with TRBD2. Germline CDR1 LGHDT, CDR2 YNNKEL (reference sequence). The CDR3 length is 16 residues. J gave up 5 bases and V 0 bases, and 3 bases lay outside the gene matches. The CDR3 sequence: CASSQEILAGENIQYF. Here the CDR3 DNA reads TGTGCCAGCAGCCAAGAGATACTAGCGGGGGAAAACATTCAGTACTTC.

The chain couples TRBV11-3 to TRBJ1-2; D is undetermined. Trimming cost V 1 base and J 8 bases, with 11 bases left between them. Germline loops: CDR1 SGHNT, CDR2 YENEEA. The CDR3 length is 13 residues. The CDR3 loop reads CASSLGRGSGYTF. The CDR3, as DNA: TGTGCCAGCAGCTTAGGTCGCGGATCCGGCTACACCTTC.

The chain is built from TRBV5-1 and TRBJ2-2, with TRBD1 matching 7 bases. The V gene's germline CDR1 is SGHRS and CDR2 YFSETQ. V lost 5 bases, J lost 5 bases, and 3 bases stayed unmatched. This CDR3 contains 13 residues. The CDR3 DNA follows: TGCGCCAGCAGGCCACAGGGGACCGGGGAGCTGTTTTTT. This translates into CASRPQGTGELFF. The full variable domain, with the rest looked up from reference TRBV5-1 and TRBJ2-2, is KAGVTQTPRYLIKTRGQQVTLSCSPISGHRSVSWYQQTPGQGLQFLFEYFSETQRNKGNFPGRFSGRQFSNSRSEMNVSTLELGDSALYLCASRPQGTGELFFGEGSRLTVL.

The rearrangement joins TRBV19 to TRBJ1-5; 9 nucleotides match TRBD1. The length of the CDR3 is 17 residues. V shed 3 bases and J 3 bases; nucleotides not matched to a gene: 9. From germline, CDR1 is LNHDA and CDR2 SQIVND (reference sequence). The CDR3 loop is CASSIPGQGSYNQPQHF. Here the CDR3 DNA reads TGTGCCAGTAGTATCCCGGGACAGGGAAGTTACAATCAGCCCCAGCATTTT.

The rearrangement uses TRBV19 and TRBJ2-7; D remains ambiguous. Trimming took 1 base from V and 2 from J, leaving 9 bases between them. The germline V gene encodes CDR1 LNHDA and CDR2 SQIVND (reference sequence). This CDR3 contains 14 residues. The CDR3 reads CASSIVPDTYEQYF. CDR3 coding DNA: TGTGCCAGTAGTATAGTCCCAGATACCTACGAGCAGTACTTC. Drawing the rest from reference TRBV19 and TRBJ2-7, the complete variable domain is DGGITQSPKYLFRKEGQNVTLSCEQNLNHDAMYWYRQDPGQGLRLIYYSQIVNDFQKGDIAEGYSVSREKKESFPLTVTSAQKNPTAFYLCASSIVPDTYEQYFGPGTRLTVT.

CDR3 nucleotide sequence: TGCGCCAGCAGCCAAATAACAGTGAACACTGAAGCTTTCTTT. Translation: CASSQITVNTEAFF. The genes are TRBV4-1 and TRBJ1-1; D unresolved. This CDR3 is 14 amino acids long. Trimming removed 2 bases at V and 0 bases at J, with 7 bases between. Germline assignment: CDR1 MGHRA and CDR2 YSYEKL.

This chain connects TRBV6-5 to TRBJ1-1, with D uncertain. V was trimmed by 2 bases and J by 0 bases, leaving 10 bases between them. The V gene's germline CDR1 is MNHEY and CDR2 SVGAGI. This CDR3 contains 15 residues. The DNA for the CDR3 is TGTGCCAGCAGTTACAGGAGAGTAATGAACACTGAAGCTTTCTTT. It yields the protein CASSYRRVMNTEAFF.

V and J are TRBV28 and TRBJ2-7; 8 bases agree with TRBD2. V was pared by 4 bases and J by 0 bases, with 5 bases of the junction left unmatched. CDR3 size: 15 residues. The germline CDR1 and CDR2 sequences are MDHEN and SYDVKM. CDR3 region: CASSSSSGYSYEQYF. DNA of the CDR3: TGTGCCAGCAGTTCCTCTAGCGGGTACTCCTACGAGCAGTACTTC. Filled out from reference TRBV28 and TRBJ2-7, the complete variable domain reads DVKVTQSSRYLVKRTGEKVFLECVQDMDHENMFWYRQDPGLGLRLIYFSYDVKMKEKGDIPEGYSVSREKKERFSLILESASTNQTSMYLCASSSSSGYSYEQYFGPGTRLTVT.